Presented here are 24 T cell receptor beta chains from one specimen sequenced in a study of blood T cells in healthy people across ages. Next came a second PCR, run for about 6 to 11 cycles, which used a sample-barcoded 5' primer along with a J-beta primer mix. TCRdb ran MiXCR on the 5' RACE reads and lists one entry per CDR3 protein. The repertoire has 600,000 to 900,000 distinct CDR3 sequences, about a quarter of them found once; the top ten carry around 3%. This sample also appeared in a second study, on T cells of mothers and their children.

Sequencing was performed on blood. The receptors derive from a boy aged 5-17 years in good health.

Concerning this clonotype itself: The final CDR3 position lacks the conserved phenylalanine or tryptophan, pointing to a likely read error. V is TRBV5-1 and J is TRBJ2-6, with TRBD1 matching 8 bases. V lost 1 base and J lost 3; bases outside the gene matches: 15. The CDR3 contains 20 residues. Germline assignment: CDR1 SGHRS and CDR2 YFSETQ. The CDR3 spells CASSLFLRQGSPDGANVLTL. As DNA, the CDR3 is TGCGCCAGCAGCTTGTTTCTTAGACAGGGGTCCCCCGATGGGGCCAACGTCCTGACTTTA.

This clonotype was seen only a few times. The genes are TRBV29-1 and TRBJ1-1; 7 bases fit TRBD1. V trimming: 5 bases; J trimming: 2 bases; junction bases outside the gene matches: 8. CDR1 SQVTM and CDR2 ANQGSEA come from the germline V gene. The CDR3 totals 14 residues. CDR3 sequence reads: CSVTGTDPNTEAFF. The CDR3 DNA follows: TGCAGCGTTACAGGGACAGACCCAAACACTGAAGCTTTCTTT. The whole variable domain, filled in from reference TRBV29-1 and TRBJ1-1, reads SAVISQKPSRDICQRGTSLTIQCQVDSQVTMMFWYRQQPGQSLTLIATANQGSEATYESGFVIDKFPISRPNLTFSTLTVSNMSPEDSSIYLCSVTGTDPNTEAFFGQGTRLTVV.

The J gene is TRBJ2-4, the V gene TRBV12-5; no clear D. This CDR3 is 15 amino acids long. The V gene lost 4 bases and the J gene lost 1 base, with 11 bases spanning the gap. CDR1 and CDR2 (germline): LGHNT, FRNRAP. The CDR3, as DNA: TGTGCTAGTGGTTCCGACCTAGGTGCCAAAAACATTCAGTACTTC. Translating it yields CASGSDLGAKNIQYF.

CDR3 DNA: TGTGCCAGCAGCCCCTACTTGGATTCACCCCTCCACTTT. This encodes CASSPYLDSPLHF. V usage is TRBV11-2 and J usage is TRBJ1-6; D is undetermined. The CDR3 is made up of 13 amino acids. Per the germline V gene, CDR1 is SGHAT and CDR2 is FQNNGV. V was cut by 5 bases and J by 8 bases, with 10 bases left in between.

The gene calls are TRBV6-5 and TRBJ2-1; 13 bases map to TRBD2. From germline, CDR1 is MNHEY and CDR2 SVGAGI. The trim removed 5 bases at V and 7 bases at J, leaving 11 bases unmatched. This CDR3 has 17 residues. CDR3 protein: CASSHAGGLAGHNEQFF. The CDR3 DNA is TGTGCCAGCAGTCACGCAGGGGGACTAGCGGGGCATAATGAGCAGTTCTTC.

With regard to this clonotype: A read error may account for a junction end that differs from germline. The V gene is TRBV27, the J gene TRBJ1-4; unclear D gene. The CDR3 loop spans 13 amino acids. Germline assignment: CDR1 MNHEY and CDR2 SMNVEV (reference sequence). The CDR3 reads CASTLSWGEKLLF. CDR3 nucleotides: TGTGCCAGCACCCTATCGTGGGGTGAAAAACTGCTTTTT.

This sequence joins TRBV3-1 and TRBJ2-5, with 9 bases fitting TRBD1. CDR3 length: 14 amino acids. The germline gives CDR1 LGHDT, CDR2 YNNKEL (reference sequence). V shed 8 bases, J shed 1 base, and the junction held 5 bases outside the gene matches. CDR3 protein: CASLRTGVQETQYF. The CDR3, as DNA: TGTGCCAGCCTTAGGACAGGGGTCCAAGAGACCCAGTACTTC.

This clonotype was detected only a few times. The chain recombines TRBV7-2 with TRBJ2-3; 8 positions agree with TRBD2. Per germline, CDR1 SGHTA and CDR2 FQGNSA. The CDR3 length is 17 residues. The V segment lost 5 bases and the J segment 2 bases; nucleotides outside the gene matches: 12. The CDR3 spells CASSPYGSGVFTDTQYF. The CDR3 DNA reads as TGTGCCAGCAGCCCCTACGGTAGCGGGGTCTTCACAGATACGCAGTATTTT.

This clonotype was picked up a small number of times. This sequence joins TRBV6-1 and TRBJ2-7; the D is unclear. Germline V lookup: CDR1 MNHNS, CDR2 SASEGT. Between the trimmed V and J ends, which lost 3 bases and 13 bases, there was a span of 13 bases. CDR3 length: 11 amino acids. Here the CDR3 DNA reads TGTGCCAGCAGTGAGGCCTGGCTTCCCTACTTC. Residues: CASSEAWLPYF.

This clonotype occurred a few times. This sequence joins TRBV5-1 and TRBJ2-1, with D possibly being TRBD1 (9 bases). V lost 4 bases and J lost 8, with 22 bases in between. This CDR3 comprises 16 residues. The germline CDR1 and CDR2 sequences are SGHRS and YFSETQ. CDR3 DNA: TGCGCCAGCAGCGCGGGAGGTCTACAGGGGGCTGATGAGCAGTTCTTC. This encodes CASSAGGLQGADEQFF.

Only a few counts were recorded for this clonotype. CDR3 sequence (DNA): TGTGCCAGCAGCCCCCGGGCGAGCGGGGGCGCAGATACGCAGTATTTT. This gives the protein CASSPRASGGADTQYF. This chain uses TRBV7-6 with TRBJ2-3; 8 positions agree with TRBD2. The CDR3 runs 16 residues. From germline, CDR1 is SGHVS and CDR2 FNYEAQ. Losses at the gene ends were 5 bases for V and 4 bases for J; bases not matched to a gene: 11.

This clonotype was counted a few times. Because the CDR3's place on the DNA is in doubt, the DNA is left out and the CDR3 is given as listed by TCRdb. The gene calls are TRBV2 and TRBJ2-3; TRBD2 was called by the table and not checked on the DNA. Termini included, the CDR3 measures 13 amino acids. CDR1 SNHLY and CDR2 FYNNEI come from the germline V gene. CDR3 region: CASTSGGRVTQYF.

The rearrangement links TRBV7-7 to TRBJ2-7; TRBD2 might be the D (5 bases). This CDR3 contains 16 residues. V was trimmed by 8 bases and J by 2 bases, leaving 22 bases between them. Germline lookup yields CDR1 SSHAT and CDR2 FNYEAQ (reference sequence). The CDR3 nucleotides read TGTGCCAGCCCCCCTTCGTATGTGGGGAGCCCCTACGAGCAGTACTTC. Translated, it gives CASPPSYVGSPYEQYF.

This chain joins TRBV5-1 and TRBJ2-5; D unclear. The CDR3 is 14 amino acids. V was trimmed by 0 bases and J by 3 bases, leaving 9 bases between them. Germline V gives CDR1 SGHRS, CDR2 YFSETQ. CDR3 region: CASSLALGKETQYF. CDR3 coding DNA: TGCGCCAGCAGCTTGGCTTTGGGAAAAGAGACCCAGTACTTC.

The genes are TRBV4-1 and TRBJ2-6; D gene uncertain. Germline lookup yields CDR1 MGHRA and CDR2 YSYEKL. The CDR3 sequence is 16 residues long. V lost 0 bases, J lost 2 bases, and 8 bases lay in between. CDR3 protein: CASSQDGRTGANVLTF. DNA of the CDR3: TGCGCCAGCAGCCAAGATGGTAGAACTGGGGCCAACGTCCTGACTTTC.

The chain recombines TRBV19 with TRBJ1-2; 8 nucleotides agree with TRBD1. With V trimmed by 3 bases and J by 4 bases, 4 bases remained unmatched. CDR1 and CDR2 from the germline V gene are LNHDA and SQIVND (reference sequence). The CDR3 length is 14 residues. The DNA for the CDR3 is TGTGCCAGTAGTATCTCAGGGGGCGTCTATGGCTACACCTTC. Translating gives CASSISGGVYGYTF.

This clonotype was seen only a few times. J is TRBJ2-5 and V is TRBV4-1, with D possibly matching TRBD2 (6 bases). Germline values: CDR1 MGHRA, CDR2 YSYEKL. CDR3 size: 13 residues. V lost 5 bases and J 5 bases, leaving 12 bases between the germline ends. The CDR3 region is CASSTHSGETQYF. Here the CDR3 DNA reads TGCGCCAGCAGCACCCATAGCGGCGAGACCCAGTACTTC.

This clonotype has ten or more counts. The chain joins TRBV7-9 to TRBJ2-7; no clear D. The CDR3 runs to 11 residues. The V gene's germline CDR1 is SEHNR and CDR2 FQNEAQ (reference sequence). Between the trimmed V and J ends, which lost 4 bases and 3 bases, there was a span of 4 bases. CDR3 loop: CASSSDYEQYF. The CDR3 DNA is TGTGCCAGCAGCTCCGACTACGAGCAGTACTTC. Full variable domain (rest looked up from reference TRBV7-9 and TRBJ2-7): DTGVSQNPRHKITKRGQNVTFRCDPISEHNRLYWYRQTLGQGPEFLTYFQNEAQLEKSRLLSDRFSAERPKGSFSTLEIQRTEQGDSAMYLCASSSDYEQYFGPGTRLTVT.

This clonotype came up a few times. The junction shows a germline mismatch at one end, possibly a read error. This rearrangement joins TRBV5-1 to TRBJ2-7, with D possibly called TRBD1 or TRBD2 (6 bases each). This CDR3 has 16 amino acids. CDR1 is SGHRS and CDR2 is YFSETQ in the germline V gene. In DNA, the CDR3 is TGCGCCAGCAGCTCTGTGGGGTTGGGGGGCTCCTACGAGCAGTGCTTC. It encodes CASSSVGLGGSYEQCF.

The chain recombines TRBV11-2 with TRBJ1-2; 7 bases fit TRBD1. The V and J ends lost 5 bases and 0 bases, in that order; junction bases with no gene match: 12. Germline assignment: CDR1 SGHAT and CDR2 FQNNGV. This CDR3 region has 17 residues. In DNA, the CDR3 is TGTGCCAGCAGCCGTCCGGGACAGTCCCCTACTAACTATGGCTACACCTTC. It is translated as CASSRPGQSPTNYGYTF.

The chain recombines TRBV9 with TRBJ2-5; 8 nucleotides match TRBD1. The DNA matches TRBJ2-1 better at its end, which makes the J call doubtful. CDR3 length: 16 residues. The V gene's germline CDR1 is SGDLS and CDR2 YYNGEE. The CDR3 sequence is CASSVDPTGQGGEQFF. The CDR3 DNA follows: TGTGCCAGCAGCGTAGACCCCACAGGACAGGGCGGTGAGCAGTTCTTC.

The rearrangement uses TRBV20-1 and TRBJ1-1, with 7 nucleotides matching TRBD1. V lost 2 bases and J lost 2; bases outside the gene matches: 5. Germline values: CDR1 DFQATT, CDR2 SNEGSKA (reference sequence). This CDR3 is built from 14 residues. DNA for the CDR3: TGCAGTGCTAGACCCGGGGACAGTAACACTGAAGCTTTCTTT. It codes for CSARPGDSNTEAFF.

The V gene is TRBV28, the J gene TRBJ2-5; TRBD1 matches 8 bases. The J call may be wrong; the DNA end is better matched by TRBJ2-7. The CDR3 sequence is 15 residues long. Germline V gene sequence: CDR1 MDHEN, CDR2 SYDVKM. The DNA for the CDR3 is TGTGCCAGCAGCTTGGGACAGGCCCCCTCCTACGAGCAGTACTTC. Protein: CASSLGQAPSYEQYF.

This clonotype has only a few counts. The chain joins TRBV13 to TRBJ2-7, with D tentatively TRBD1 (5 bases). V lost 5 bases to trimming and J lost 7 bases, with 18 bases between them. Germline V gives CDR1 PRHDT, CDR2 FYEKMQ (reference sequence). This CDR3 has 14 residues. CDR3 in amino acids: CASSGRATAREQYF. CDR3 DNA sequence: TGTGCCAGCAGCGGACGGGCGACAGCGCGGGAGCAGTACTTC.